The 20 T cell receptor beta chains given below trace back to one sample, sequenced in a study of regulatory T cells in long-lasting Graves disease. This sample's time point: newly diagnosed GD, antithyroid drugs for less than 3 months. PBMC-derived RNA was used for the TCR library. For TCR beta, libraries came from iRepertoire HTBI primers and Arm-PCR of CDR3 regions. TCRdb recomputed calls from the multiplex PCR reads with MiXCR, one row per CDR3 protein. The sample lists some 450,000 distinct CDR3 sequences; 16% were seen once. The same sample was also studied in work on T cells in Graves' hyperthyroidism and ophthalmopathy.

The sample in question was peripheral blood mononuclear cells (PBMCs), obtained at new diagnosis, from a patient treated with antithyroid drugs. The receptor source for this set is a woman aged 30 to 39 with Graves disease.

In its sample, this clonotype was seen a few times. V gene TRBV18 combines with J gene TRBJ1-5; possible D gene TRBD1, 6 bases. The V end lost 3 bases, the J end lost 2 bases, and 17 bases lay between the germline ends. This CDR3 has 17 residues. Germline lookup yields CDR1 KGHSH and CDR2 LQKENI. The CDR3 DNA follows: TGTGCCAGCTCACCCCGGGGGCCAGGGCCTGGCAATCAGCCCCAGCATTTT. Amino acid sequence: CASSPRGPGPGNQPQHF.

This clonotype appeared a single time. V and J are TRBV19 and TRBJ1-1; D is ambiguous. Trimming cost V 5 bases and J 1 base, with 11 bases left between them. Germline V gene lookup returns CDR1 LNHDA and CDR2 SQIVND (reference sequence). The CDR3 totals 14 residues. The CDR3 here is CASSLIRTNTEAFF. The CDR3 DNA is TGTGCCAGTAGTCTCATACGGACGAACACTGAAGCTTTCTTT.

The sample holds a few counts of this clonotype. This chain joins TRBV30 and TRBJ2-5; possibly TRBD1 for D (5 bases). Trimming cost V 5 bases and J 1 base, with 11 bases left between them. Germline CDR1 is GTSNPN and CDR2 is SVGIG (reference sequence). The CDR3 totals 13 residues. In DNA form, the CDR3 reads TGTGCCTGGGGTGGGGCCAGCCAAGAGACCCAGTACTTC. Protein: CAWGGASQETQYF.

The V and J genes are TRBV11-3 and TRBJ2-1, with 9 bases that match TRBD1. There are 16 residues in the CDR3. Germline trimming cut 1 base from V and 4 bases from J; bases unmatched to any gene: 5. Germline V lookup: CDR1 SGHNT, CDR2 YENEEA. CDR3 DNA sequence: TGTGCCAGCAGCTTAGGGTCCGGGACAGGGTACAATGAGCAGTTCTTC. Protein product: CASSLGSGTGYNEQFF.

This clonotype was seen many times. The chain couples TRBV12-3 or TRBV12-4 to TRBJ2-7; D gene unclear. The CDR3 spans 14 residues. V lost 1 base and J lost 3, with 10 bases in between. As DNA, the CDR3 is TGTGCCAGCAGTTTAGGTAGTTCGGTCTACGAGCAGTACTTC. This encodes CASSLGSSVYEQYF.

Only a few counts were recorded for this clonotype. The CDR3 sequence: CASSTSRTGRNQPQHF. In nucleotides, the CDR3 is TGTGCCAGCAGCACCTCTCGGACAGGTCGCAATCAGCCCCAGCATTTT. This chain connects TRBV28 to TRBJ1-5; 7 bases are shared with TRBD1. The CDR3 contains 16 residues. From germline, CDR1 is MDHEN and CDR2 SYDVKM. The J segment lost 2 bases and the V segment lost 6 bases, leaving 10 bases of the junction unmatched.

This clonotype was counted ten times or more. V and J are TRBV3-1 and TRBJ2-3, with D hard to call. The J call may be wrong; the DNA end is better matched by TRBJ2-5. The CDR3 is 12 residues long. Germline CDR1 reads LGHDT; CDR2 reads YNNKEL (reference sequence). This chain's CDR3 is CASSQTLPVQYF. The DNA for the CDR3 is TGTGCCAGCAGCCAGACCCTCCCCGTCCAGTACTTC.

This clonotype was picked up many times. This rearrangement joins TRBV30 to TRBJ2-1; no definite D call. Deletions cut 1 base from V and 12 bases from J, with 10 bases between. The CDR3 has 11 residues. CDR1 is GTSNPN, CDR2 SVGIG, per germline (reference sequence). The DNA for the CDR3 is TGTGCCTGGAGTGCCCGGGTCGGGCAGTTCTTC. This translates into CAWSARVGQFF.

This clonotype was counted at least ten times. This chain connects TRBV30 to TRBJ1-1; D not resolved. Germline CDR1 GTSNPN, CDR2 SVGIG (reference sequence). V dropped 4 bases and J dropped 0 bases, with 6 bases sitting between them. The CDR3 runs 12 residues. The CDR3 region is CAWKLVNTEAFF. The CDR3 DNA reads as TGTGCCTGGAAGTTGGTGAACACTGAAGCTTTCTTT.

This clonotype was observed many times. The chain uses TRBV12-3 or TRBV12-4 and TRBJ2-1; 14 bases agree with TRBD2. The CDR3 extends over 18 amino acids. V trimming: 2 bases; J trimming: 0 bases; junction bases outside the gene matches: 3. The CDR3 is CASSLRTSGRLSYNEQFF. The DNA of the CDR3 is TGTGCCAGCAGTTTAAGGACTAGCGGGAGGCTCTCCTACAATGAGCAGTTCTTC.

In its sample, this clonotype was seen many times. The chain joins TRBV27 to TRBJ2-7; D not resolved. The V gene lost 6 bases and the J gene lost 1 base, with 16 bases spanning the gap. Per the germline V gene, CDR1 is MNHEY and CDR2 is SMNVEV (reference sequence). The CDR3 consists of 15 residues. The CDR3 DNA reads TGTGCCAGCAGGCCCCGCTCTGGTATATCCTACGAGCAGTACTTC. Translation: CASRPRSGISYEQYF.

This clonotype came up many times. The rearrangement uses TRBV10-2 and TRBJ1-2; a possible D gene is TRBD1 (5 bases). CDR3 length: 12 residues. Germline CDR1 reads WSHSY; CDR2 reads SAAADI. The V and J ends lost 8 bases and 4 bases respectively, with 11 bases between them. The CDR3 reads CASQTDSYGYTF. CDR3 bases: TGCGCCAGCCAAACCGACAGCTATGGCTACACCTTC.

This clonotype was recorded many times. The chain has TRBV12-3 or TRBV12-4 and TRBJ2-7, with D tentatively TRBD1 (6 bases). This CDR3 comprises 15 residues. The V end lost 7 bases, the J end lost 7 bases, and 23 bases lay between the germline ends. DNA for the CDR3: TGTGCCAGCACCTTCGAAGGGAGACAGGTCGGGGAGCAGTACTTC. This translates into CASTFEGRQVGEQYF.

This clonotype has at least ten counts. The J gene is TRBJ1-4, the V gene TRBV28; the D gene is possibly TRBD1 (6 bases). CDR3 length: 15 amino acids. The germline V and J ends were trimmed by 6 bases and 0 bases, with 11 bases remaining between them. CDR1 and CDR2 (germline): MDHEN, SYDVKM. This chain's CDR3 is CASSTRGSTNEKLFF. The CDR3 bases are TGTGCCAGCAGCACAAGGGGGTCAACTAATGAAAAACTGTTTTTT.

This clonotype was seen repeatedly, ten times or more. V gene TRBV6-2 or TRBV6-3 combines with J gene TRBJ2-1; the D is unclear. The germline V and J ends were trimmed by 7 bases and 0 bases, with 10 bases remaining between them. This CDR3 comprises 14 residues. Germline CDR1 reads MNHEY; CDR2 reads SVGEGT. The CDR3 sequence is CASIPDGSYNEQFF. CDR3 sequence (DNA): TGTGCCAGCATTCCCGATGGCTCCTACAATGAGCAGTTCTTC.

This clonotype came up a few times. V usage is TRBV3-1 and J usage is TRBJ1-1, with TRBD1 identical over 10 bases. Unmatched junction bases numbered 9, after V lost 3 bases and J lost 8 bases. Germline V gene data show CDR1 as LGHDT and CDR2 as YNNKEL (reference sequence). This CDR3 is built from 15 residues. For the CDR3, the DNA is TGTGCCAGCAGCCACGGGAGACAGGGGGCATCAGAAGCTTTCTTT. This encodes CASSHGRQGASEAFF.

The table lists this clonotype with a few counts. The chain employs TRBV28 and TRBJ2-1; 10 nucleotides align to TRBD2. V was pared by 8 bases and J by 2 bases, with 9 bases of the junction left unmatched. Germline-derived CDR1 and CDR2 are MDHEN and SYDVKM. The CDR3 is 16 amino acids. CDR3 loop: CASLSGSGRAYNEQFF. Here the CDR3 DNA reads TGTGCCAGCCTCTCCGGAAGCGGGAGGGCCTACAATGAGCAGTTCTTC.

The chain is built from TRBV19 and TRBJ2-7; TRBD2 matches 7 bases. Germline V lookup: CDR1 LNHDA, CDR2 SQIVND (reference sequence). The V segment lost 5 bases and the J segment 0 bases; nucleotides outside the gene matches: 7. The CDR3 extends over 15 amino acids. The CDR3 loop reads CASSWQRGSSYEQYF. CDR3 coding DNA: TGTGCCAGTAGTTGGCAGCGGGGATCCTCCTACGAGCAGTACTTC.

This clonotype was seen more than once but under ten times. The chain carries TRBV29-1 and TRBJ2-5, with 7 bases identical to TRBD2. Germline V lookup: CDR1 SQVTM, CDR2 ANQGSEA. The CDR3 loop spans 15 amino acids. The junction had 15 bases not matched to a gene; V was cut back by 6 bases and J by 5 bases. The CDR3 DNA sequence: TGCAGCGTGTATGGTAGCGGGTTCCGTCTGGAGACCCAGTACTTC. This gives the protein CSVYGSGFRLETQYF.

This clonotype appeared many times. The chain uses TRBV7-2 and TRBJ2-7; D is possibly TRBD1 (6 bases). Trimming took 6 bases from V and 2 from J, leaving 11 bases between them. CDR1 and CDR2 from the germline V gene are SGHTA and FQGNSA. The CDR3 has 13 amino acids. The CDR3 DNA sequence: TGTGCCAGCAGTTTACAGGGCCCCTACGAGCAGTACTTC. Residues: CASSLQGPYEQYF.